This T cell receptor (beta chain) is drawn from a study of CD8+CD57+ T cells in acquired aplastic anemia. The overall study: The DNA of sorted CD4+ and CD8+ cells averaged 3.2 ug.

Germline V gives CDR1 SQVTM, CDR2 ANQGSEA. V was pared by 6 bases and J by 7 bases, with 18 bases between. This CDR3 is 14 amino acids long. Genomic DNA templated the TCR beta VDJ and CDR3 profiling. One entry per CDR3 protein results from TCRdb running MiXCR on the reads. In the table there are 270,000 or so distinct CDR3 sequences, roughly 82% of which are singletons. Patients chosen for sequencing had shown CD8+CD57+ cell expansion by flow cytometry. V and J are TRBV29-1 and TRBJ1-4, with D hard to call. The clonotype originates from a human donor with aplastic anemia. Sequenced: sorted CD4+, CD8+, or CD8+CD57+ T cells (not recorded which) from PBMCs. The CDR3 DNA sequence: TGCAGCGTGTACCTCGTATCTGGAGGTGAAAAACTGTTTTTT. Its translation: CSVYLVSGGEKLFF. Supplemented by reference TRBV29-1 and TRBJ1-4, the full variable domain reads SAVISQKPSRDICQRGTSLTIQCQVDSQVTMMFWYRQQPGQSLTLIATANQGSEATYESGFVIDKFPISRPNLTFSTLTVSNMSPEDSSIYLCSVYLVSGGEKLFFGSGTQLSVL.